This is a list of T cell receptor beta chains from one sample in a study of CD8+ T cells in alopecia areata. Profiling relied on immunoSEQ multiplex PCR, and the TCRdb table lists in-frame clones only, not all of them. Here the sample spans tens of thousands of clones, roughly 80% being singletons. The sequenced sample was NKG2D-low CD8+ T cells sorted from blood. These receptors were collected from a human donor with alopecia areata. CDR3s include the opening cysteine and the closing phenylalanine or tryptophan. Each record gives: CDR3 length, J gene, V gene, clone size, D gene, CDR3 DNA, CDR3 protein. D genes are given only for firm matches. Only some rows state a clone size, as once, few, many or a class for expanded clones.

16 TRBJ1-3 TRBV4-1 . . TGCGCCAGCAGCCAAGTAGTGCCCCTCTCTGGAAACACCATATATTTT CASSQVVPLSGNTIYF
16 TRBJ1-3 TRBV7-9 large TRBD1 TGTGCCAGCAGCTTAGCGACAGGGGTCTCTGGAAACACCATATATTTT CASSLATGVSGNTIYF
16 TRBJ2-1 TRBV6-1 . . TGTGCCAGCAGTGAAGACTTAGGGCAGCCGTACAATGAGCAGTTCTTC CASSEDLGQPYNEQFF
15 TRBJ2-3 TRBV6-1 many . TGTGCCAGCAGCCAAGAAACAACGGGTCCAGATACGCAGTATTTT CASSQETTGPDTQYF
16 TRBJ2-2 TRBV5-4 . . TGTGCCAGCAGCACTGAAACCGGGACTAACACCGGGGAGCTGTTTTTT CASSTETGTNTGELFF
14 TRBJ2-7 TRBV5-1 once TRBD1 TGCGCCAGCAGCTTGGGGGACAGGTCCTACGAGCAGTACTTC CASSLGDRSYEQYF
13 TRBJ1-2 TRBV6-4 once . TGTGCCAGCAGTGACTCGACAAGTTATGGCTACACCTTC CASSDSTSYGYTF
13 TRBJ2-1 TRBV29-1 once . TGCAGCGTTGGGGCTAGCTGGTTGGATGAGCAGTTCTTC CSVGASWLDEQFF
15 TRBJ2-5 TRBV15 . TRBD2 TGTGCCACCAGCAGACTAGCGGGAGGGCCAGAGACCCAGTACTTC CATSRLAGGPETQYF
17 TRBJ2-1 TRBV5-1 . TRBD2 TGCGCCAGCAGCCCGGGACTAGCGGGGGAAGCCTACAATGAGCAGTTCTTC CASSPGLAGEAYNEQFF
13 TRBJ2-7 TRBV5-1 once . TGCGCCAGCAGCTACGGGAACTCCTACGAGCAGTACTTC CASSYGNSYEQYF
15 TRBJ2-5 TRBV4-3 once TRBD1 TGCGCCAGCAGCCCAGGGACAGGGTCGGAACAGACCCAGTACTTC CASSPGTGSEQTQYF
15 TRBJ1-1 TRBV30 . TRBD1 TGTGCCTGGAGTGTAGCAGGGGGCGTGAACACTGAAGCTTTCTTT CAWSVAGGVNTEAFF
14 TRBJ2-7 TRBV4-1 . TRBD2 TGCGCCAGCAGCCACCCGGGACTAGCGTACGAGCAGTACTTC CASSHPGLAYEQYF
18 TRBJ2-3 TRBV5-1 once . TGCGCCAGCAGCGCCAAGACGGCCGGGGGCACTAGCACAGATACGCAGTATTTT CASSAKTAGGTSTDTQYF
13 TRBJ2-3 TRBV7-6 few . TGTGCCAGCAGCTTGGCACACACAGATACGCAGTATTTT CASSLAHTDTQYF
15 TRBJ2-7 TRBV27 . . TGTGCCAGCAGCCCACAGAGCAGACATGCCTACGAGCAGTACTTC CASSPQSRHAYEQYF
17 TRBJ1-1 TRBV2 . . TGTGCCAGCAGTCGTAATTTAGTGGGGTCGACGAACACTGAAGCTTTCTTT CASSRNLVGSTNTEAFF
13 TRBJ2-2 TRBV2 . . TGTGCCAGCAACAGACTAAACACCGGGGAGCTGTTTTTT CASNRLNTGELFF
12 TRBJ2-2 TRBV29-1 . . TGCAGCGTTAGGGTGACGGCCGGGGAGCTGTTTTTT CSVRVTAGELFF
13 TRBJ2-7 TRBV5-1 . . TGCGCCAGCAGCTTGATAACAGCCTACGAGCAGTACTTC CASSLITAYEQYF
15 TRBJ1-5 TRBV15 . TRBD1 TGTGCCACCAGCAGAGGACAGGGGGAAAGTCAGCCCCAGCATTTT CATSRGQGESQPQHF
17 TRBJ1-4 TRBV7-8 few TRBD1 TGTGCCAGCAGCTTAGGAATATTCGGGACAGGGACTGAAAAACTGTTTTTT CASSLGIFGTGTEKLFF
17 TRBJ2-1 TRBV4-1 . . TGCGCCAGCAGCCATCTTAGGGGACGGAGTGGCGACAATGAGCAGTTCTTC CASSHLRGRSGDNEQFF
14 TRBJ2-4 TRBV4-3 large . TGCGCCAGCAGCCAAGATCGATCCGGGGACATTCAGTACTTC CASSQDRSGDIQYF
17 TRBJ2-2 TRBV5-6 . . TGTGCCAGCAGCGCATCCGACAGTTTGCCGGACACCGGGGAGCTGTTTTTT CASSASDSLPDTGELFF
15 TRBJ1-2 TRBV15 . TRBD1 TGTGCCACCAGCCCGGACAGGGTCTTTTCTAATGGCTACACCTTC CATSPDRVFSNGYTF
15 TRBJ1-2 TRBV7-9 once . TGTGCCAGCAGCTCTACGCTCGCTTTTTTCGATGGCTACACCTTC CASSSTLAFFDGYTF
16 TRBJ2-7 TRBV4-2 . TRBD1 TGTGCCAGCAGCCTCCCCGGCCGGGGACAGGGTGCGGAGCAGTACTTC CASSLPGRGQGAEQYF
16 TRBJ2-1 TRBV29-1 . . TGCAGCGTTGAAGAATTTGGCGGTAACTCCTACAATGAGCAGTTCTTC CSVEEFGGNSYNEQFF
16 TRBJ2-5 TRBV15 once TRBD2 TGTGCCACCAGCAGAGATGGGAGCGGGAGCTGGGAGACCCAGTACTTC CATSRDGSGSWETQYF
12 TRBJ2-2 TRBV19 . . TGTGCCAGTAGTATGGGGACCGGGGAGCTGTTTTTT CASSMGTGELFF
14 TRBJ2-7 TRBV7-7 . . TGTGCTAGCAGCTTAGGAACAGGGCCCGCCGAGCAGTACTTC CASSLGTGPAEQYF
13 TRBJ2-7 TRBV5-1 . . TGCGCCAGCAGCGGGGGACTCCGATTCGAGCAGTACTTC CASSGGLRFEQYF
15 TRBJ2-3 TRBV14 few TRBD2 TGTGCCAGCAGCTGGACTAGCGGGAGGACAGATACGCAGTATTTT CASSWTSGRTDTQYF
15 TRBJ1-2 TRBV4-3 . TRBD1 TGCGCCAGCAGCGGCGACAGGGGGGCTAACTATGGCTACACCTTC CASSGDRGANYGYTF
16 TRBJ1-5 TRBV27 . . TGTGCCAGCAGTCCAACGGGACACCCTAGCAATCAGCCCCAGCATTTT CASSPTGHPSNQPQHF
11 TRBJ1-1 TRBV28 . . TGTGCCAGCAGTTGGAGGACTGTAGCTTTCTTT CASSWRTVAFF
12 TRBJ2-1 TRBV30 . TRBD2 TGTGCCTTTGGACTAGCTTACAATGAGCAGTTCTTC CAFGLAYNEQFF
11 TRBJ2-4 TRBV28 few . TGTGCCAGCAGTTACGAGGACATTCAGTACTTC CASSYEDIQYF
13 TRBJ2-1 TRBV19 medium-sized TRBD1 TGTGCCAGTAGTATTCCAGGGGGCGATGAGCAGTTCTTC CASSIPGGDEQFF
12 TRBJ2-4 TRBV29-1 . . TGCAGCGTTGGAGGGACTGAAAACATTCAGTACTTC CSVGGTENIQYF
15 TRBJ1-6 TRBV7-2 . . TGTGCCAGCAGCTTAGAATCGGGGACCTTATCACCCCTCCACTTT CASSLESGTLSPLHF
15 TRBJ2-3 TRBV6-1 . . TGTGCCAGCAGTGCTCAGGCGGGTACCACAGATACGCAGTATTTT CASSAQAGTTDTQYF
17 TRBJ2-1 TRBV5-1 . . TGCGCCAGCAGCCCGGGGGATGAGGGCCCCCCCTACAATGAGCAGTTCTTC CASSPGDEGPPYNEQFF
13 TRBJ2-1 TRBV29-1 . . TGCAGCGTAGCATATGGGGCATACAATGAGCAGTTCTTC CSVAYGAYNEQFF
13 TRBJ2-7 TRBV29-1 few TRBD2 TGCAGCGTTGAAGAACTAGCGGGAGCACCGACCCACTTC CSVEELAGAPTHF
14 TRBJ2-7 TRBV19 . . TGTGCCAGTAGTATAGCCCCAGGGTCCTACGAGCAGTACTTC CASSIAPGSYEQYF
13 TRBJ2-7 TRBV5-4 . . TGTGCCAGCAGCTTGAATAGCGCCTACGAGCAGTACTTC CASSLNSAYEQYF
12 TRBJ2-7 TRBV7-9 . . TGTGCCAGCAGCTCGGACCTCTACGAGCAGTACTTC CASSSDLYEQYF
16 TRBJ2-6 TRBV30 . . TGTGCCTGGACTGTCCCACCCCTATCTGGGGCCAACGTCCTGACTTTC CAWTVPPLSGANVLTF
18 TRBJ2-1 TRBV30 . . TGTGCCTGGAGTGTCGCCAGTCTCAGAGGGAGCTCCTACAATGAGCAGTTCTTC CAWSVASLRGSSYNEQFF
16 TRBJ1-1 TRBV14 . . TGTGCCAGCAGCCAAGAAGCGGGCTCCCGTGGCACTGAAGCTTTCTTT CASSQEAGSRGTEAFF
14 TRBJ2-3 TRBV7-8 . . TGTGCCAGCAGCTTAGGGTCAGGCACAGATACGCAGTATTTT CASSLGSGTDTQYF
13 TRBJ2-3 TRBV27 . . TGTGCCAGCAGTTTATCGTTGCGAGATACGCAGTATTTT CASSLSLRDTQYF
15 TRBJ2-3 TRBV15 . . TGTGCCACCAGCAGAGTAGGGGGTAATACAGATACGCAGTATTTT CATSRVGGNTDTQYF
15 TRBJ2-6 TRBV30 . . TGTGCCTGGAGTGAAGGAGGCAGTGGGGCCAACGTCCTGACTTTC CAWSEGGSGANVLTF
15 TRBJ2-1 TRBV27 . TRBD1 TGTGCCAGCAGTCCCGGGACAGGGACCTACAATGAGCAGTTCTTC CASSPGTGTYNEQFF
12 TRBJ1-2 TRBV6-1 once . TGTGCCAGCAGTGTTTGGGGGGCGGGCTACACCTTC CASSVWGAGYTF